This passage covers 4 T cell receptor beta chains from one sample sequenced in a study of cytomegalovirus exposure and HLA in healthy donors. Researchers ran the PCR with 60 Vbeta and 13 Jbeta primers. The protocol was immunoSEQ multiplex PCR, while the TCRdb copy is restricted to in-frame clones and leaves out a portion. The sample lists 150,000 to 250,000 clones, approximately 83% occurring once. Sequenced material: PBMCs. The origin of the receptors is a boy younger than 10 in good health and CMV-seronegative.

The chain has TRBV5-1 and TRBJ2-3; 10 bases fit TRBD1. The CDR3 contains 14 residues. CDR1 is SGHRS and CDR2 is YFSETQ in the germline V gene. Trimming cost V 6 bases and J 4 bases; bases outside gene matches: 5. This CDR3 is CASKRTGGSDTQYF. Here the CDR3 DNA reads TGCGCCAGCAAACGGACAGGGGGATCAGATACGCAGTATTTT.

J is TRBJ2-1 and V is TRBV4-3; D remains ambiguous. V dropped 2 bases and J dropped 7 bases, with 15 bases sitting between them. Per germline, CDR1 LGHNA and CDR2 YSLEER. The CDR3 totals 15 residues. CDR3: CASSQRLSGGNEQFF. The CDR3 DNA sequence: TGCGCCAGCAGCCAACGCTTGTCAGGTGGTAATGAGCAGTTCTTC.

The CDR3 bases are TGTGCCAGCTCACCGGCCGGGAATGAGGTCTATGGCTACACCTTC. It yields the protein CASSPAGNEVYGYTF. The chain links TRBV18 to TRBJ1-2; D is undetermined. Trimming took 3 bases from V and 4 from J, leaving 15 bases between them. The CDR3 runs to 15 residues. Per the germline V gene, CDR1 is KGHSH and CDR2 is LQKENI.

Details on this clone: One end of the junction is discordant with germline, which a read error may explain. The chain carries TRBV19 and TRBJ2-5; TRBD2 aligns across 8 bases. Germline-derived CDR1 and CDR2 are LNHDA and SQIVND (reference sequence). This CDR3 spans 16 amino acids. CDR3 DNA sequence: TGTGCCAGTAGTATACCGCTAGCGGGCCTAAGAGAGTCCCAGTACTTC. This gives the protein CASSIPLAGLRESQYF.